This T cell receptor beta chain was retrieved from a study of cytomegalovirus exposure and HLA in healthy donors. Study results and limitations: A later analysis, which compared TCR beta chains of equal frequency, found the HLA-associated ones more clonally expanded. Most TCRs appeared rarely, but some public TCRs recurred in many donors.

PCR involved 60 Vbeta and 13 Jbeta primers. Profiled with immunoSEQ multiplex PCR; TCRdb holds only in-frame clones, not every one. This listing includes almost 40,000 clones. V was pared by 6 bases and J by 6 bases, with 13 bases of the junction left unmatched. Germline CDR1 MDHEN, CDR2 SYDVKM. The CDR3 contains 15 residues. About this clone: Its specificity is not known.

The chain joins TRBV28 to TRBJ2-7; 8 bases are a match to TRBD1. Sequenced sample: PBMCs. The TCR originated in a woman aged 25 to 39 in good health and CMV-seropositive. The CDR3 DNA is TGTGCCAGCAGACCTACTCAGGGGGCCTTCTTCGAGCAGTACTTC. It codes for CASRPTQGAFFEQYF.